These 18 T cell receptor beta chains were all obtained from the same sample, sequenced in a study of T-cell memory formation after mild COVID-19. TCRdb redid the calling of the 5' RACE reads with MiXCR, one entry per CDR3 protein. The sample consists of some 250,000 distinct CDR3 sequences, roughly 10% of them appearing once. Input material: PBMCs or a T cell subset sorted from them (not recorded which). All receptors come from a man aged 18-30 years who had mild COVID-19 (a few samples of this study predate the infection). Cell type and time point are not known.

This clonotype was counted at least ten times. The chain couples TRBV5-1 to TRBJ1-1; TRBD1 might be the D (6 bases). V was pared by 3 bases and J by 1 base, with 10 bases between. Germline assignment: CDR1 SGHRS and CDR2 YFSETQ. The CDR3 covers 14 residues. The CDR3 is CASSYRATNTEAFF. DNA of the CDR3: TGCGCCAGCAGCTACAGGGCTACGAACACTGAAGCTTTCTTT. Supplemented by reference TRBV5-1 and TRBJ1-1, the full variable domain reads KAGVTQTPRYLIKTRGQQVTLSCSPISGHRSVSWYQQTPGQGLQFLFEYFSETQRNKGNFPGRFSGRQFSNSRSEMNVSTLELGDSALYLCASSYRATNTEAFFGQGTRLTVV.

Ten or more counts support this clonotype. V gene TRBV12-3 or TRBV12-4 combines with J gene TRBJ2-1; D gene uncertain. V dropped 1 base and J dropped 2 bases, with 3 bases sitting between them. The CDR3 loop spans 13 amino acids. CDR3 DNA sequence: TGTGCCAGCAGTTTAGGGCCCTACAATGAGCAGTTCTTC. As protein: CASSLGPYNEQFF.

The rearrangement links TRBV20-1 to TRBJ1-2, with D maybe TRBD1 (5 bases). V was trimmed by 3 bases and J by 8 bases, leaving 13 bases between them. Germline CDR1 is DFQATT and CDR2 is SNEGSKA (reference sequence). The CDR3 totals 12 residues. The chain's CDR3 is CSARSWGKGYTF. The CDR3 DNA is TGCAGTGCTAGGTCGTGGGGGAAGGGCTACACCTTC.

The genes are TRBV6-2 or TRBV6-3 and TRBJ1-1, with D perhaps matching TRBD1 (5 bases). CDR1 and CDR2 from the germline V gene are MNHEY and SVGEGT. The CDR3 runs 14 residues. The V end lost 2 bases, the J end lost 0 bases, and 7 bases lay between the germline ends. The CDR3 sequence is CASSYTRVNTEAFF. DNA for the CDR3: TGTGCCAGCAGTTACACCAGGGTGAACACTGAAGCTTTCTTT.

This clonotype was seen ten or more times. The chain employs TRBV7-2 and TRBJ2-1; TRBD2 matches at 11 bases. The ends lost 5 bases at V and 4 bases at J; junction bases unmatched: 7. CDR1 is SGHTA, CDR2 FQGNSA, per germline. The CDR3 is 16 amino acids. The CDR3 sequence is CASSPDASGGYNEQFF. CDR3 nucleotides: TGTGCCAGCAGCCCGGACGCTAGCGGGGGGTACAATGAGCAGTTCTTC.

This clonotype was seen a few times. This chain links TRBV6-6 with TRBJ2-3, with 7 bases that match TRBD2. The CDR3 length is 16 residues. Germline loops: CDR1 MNHNY, CDR2 SVGAGI (reference sequence). The trim removed 2 bases at V and 0 bases at J, leaving 5 bases unmatched. The CDR3 DNA follows: TGTGCCAGCAGTTACACCGGGGGGACTAGCACAGATACGCAGTATTTT. Its translation is CASSYTGGTSTDTQYF.

The chain has TRBV5-1 and TRBJ2-5, with 8 bases matching TRBD2. Germline CDR1 is SGHRS and CDR2 is YFSETQ. CDR3 length: 16 residues. The V segment lost 1 base and the J segment 1 base; nucleotides outside the gene matches: 6. CDR3 in DNA: TGCGCCAGCAGCTTGACCGCGGGGGGATTCCAAGAGACCCAGTACTTC. It codes for CASSLTAGGFQETQYF.

This clonotype occurred many times. The chain carries TRBV5-1 and TRBJ1-6; TRBD1 matches at 9 bases. Germline V gene sequence: CDR1 SGHRS, CDR2 YFSETQ. The J segment lost 8 bases and the V segment lost 0 bases, leaving 9 bases of the junction unmatched. The CDR3 runs to 17 residues. CDR3 residues: CASSLAPGTGRYSPLHF. As DNA, the CDR3 is TGCGCCAGCAGCTTGGCCCCTGGGACAGGGAGATATTCACCCCTCCACTTT.

This clonotype has at least ten counts. The chain links TRBV4-3 to TRBJ2-3; either TRBD1 or TRBD2 may supply D (5 bases each). Germline loops: CDR1 LGHNA, CDR2 YSLEER. The V end lost 0 bases, the J end lost 6 bases, and 16 bases lay between the germline ends. The CDR3 loop spans 16 amino acids. The CDR3 nucleotides read TGCGCCAGCAGCCAAGAAGGGGCAGCGGAGCGGGATACGCAGTATTTT. This sequence encodes CASSQEGAAERDTQYF.

The chain couples TRBV10-3 to TRBJ1-2; 7 bases line up with TRBD1. From germline, CDR1 is ENHRY and CDR2 SYGVKD. The CDR3 sequence is 13 residues long. The ends lost 7 bases at V and 3 bases at J; junction bases unmatched: 5. The DNA for the CDR3 is TGTGCCATCAACCACAGGGGCGACTATGGCTACACCTTC. It specifies CAINHRGDYGYTF.

The chain uses TRBV6-1 and TRBJ2-2, with 8 bases fitting TRBD2. The CDR3 is 16 amino acids. Germline lookup yields CDR1 MNHNS and CDR2 SASEGT. J gave up 2 bases and V 0 bases, and 2 bases lay outside the gene matches. The CDR3 protein is CASSEARGANTGELFF. DNA for the CDR3: TGTGCCAGCAGTGAAGCGCGGGGGGCAAACACCGGGGAGCTGTTTTTT.

In this sample, this clonotype turned up a few times. This chain links TRBV10-3 with TRBJ2-5; possible D gene TRBD2, 5 bases. The CDR3 length is 13 residues. Germline CDR1 and CDR2: ENHRY and SYGVKD. V shed 6 bases and J shed 3 bases, with 11 bases lying between them. CDR3 sequence reads: CAIRWPGEETQYF. As DNA, the CDR3 is TGTGCCATCAGGTGGCCCGGGGAAGAGACCCAGTACTTC.

This chain connects TRBV25-1 to TRBJ2-7; 8 nucleotides match TRBD1. V dropped 8 bases and J dropped 7; count of bases not matched to a gene: 10. The CDR3 contains 13 residues. Germline V gene lookup returns CDR1 MGHDK and CDR2 SYGVNS. The DNA for the CDR3 is TGTGCCAGCGCGAAGCAGGGGGCGGTTGAGCAGTACTTC. Amino acid sequence: CASAKQGAVEQYF.

The J gene is TRBJ2-1, the V gene TRBV18; weak D call: TRBD2 (5 bases). This CDR3 is 13 amino acids long. V gave up 2 bases and J gave up 5 bases, with 7 bases separating them. Germline-derived CDR1 and CDR2 are KGHSH and LQKENI. Here the CDR3 reads CASSPGLNNEQFF. For the CDR3, the DNA is TGTGCCAGCTCACCAGGACTGAACAATGAGCAGTTCTTC.

The genes are TRBV5-1 and TRBJ2-7; the match to TRBD1 covers 9 bases. CDR3 length equals 14 residues. The germline gives CDR1 SGHRS, CDR2 YFSETQ. V lost 3 bases to trimming and J lost 6 bases; unmatched junction nucleotides: 7. CDR3 protein: CASSSGDRASEQYF. Written as DNA, the CDR3 is TGCGCCAGCAGCTCCGGGGACAGGGCTTCCGAGCAGTACTTC.

The chain is built from TRBV20-1 and TRBJ1-1; 7 bases match TRBD1. Germline V CDR1 and CDR2: DFQATT, SNEGSKA (reference sequence). V was clipped by 3 bases and J by 11 bases; unmatched bases: 9. The CDR3 covers 12 residues. CDR3 sequence (DNA): TGCAGTGCTAGCAGGGGACAGCTTCGCGCTTTCTTT. Encoded protein: CSASRGQLRAFF.

This clonotype was counted a few times. The gene calls are TRBV7-8 and TRBJ2-5, with 8 bases matching TRBD1. The trim removed 7 bases at V and 3 bases at J, leaving 4 bases unmatched. This CDR3 comprises 13 residues. CDR1 is SGHVS and CDR2 is FQNEAQ in the germline V gene. In DNA, the CDR3 is TGTGCCAGCAACACGGACAGGGAAGAGACCCAGTACTTC. It specifies CASNTDREETQYF.

This clonotype was recorded a few times. CDR3 in amino acids: CASSQEVAGDLGQYF. In nucleotides, the CDR3 is TGCGCCAGCAGCCAAGAGGTAGCGGGGGACCTTGGGCAGTACTTC. The rearrangement links TRBV4-3 to TRBJ2-7, with TRBD2 matching over 9 bases. J gave up 9 bases and V 0 bases, and 9 bases lay outside the gene matches. This CDR3 spans 15 amino acids. Germline V gene lookup returns CDR1 LGHNA and CDR2 YSLEER.